What follows are 7 T cell receptor beta chains derived from one specimen sequenced in a study of beta chain features in type 1 diabetes (dated by TCRdb to the late 2010s). Here is what the overall study found, with its caveats: A moderate but significant shortening of TCRB CDR3 length was observed in type 1 diabetes patients in all four CD4+ subsets.

The library was prepared using the immunoSEQ multiplex PCR assay. The entire isolated RNA was reverse transcribed using the High Capacity cDNA Reverse Transcription Kit, and thus expressed TCRB transcripts were sequenced. Imported from immuneACCESS, the table was reduced by TCRdb to in-frame sequences with V and J called. These copies leave out some clones; in studies compared against another copy, an unresolved V gene accounts for under half, and the cause of the remainder is not known. A total of a few hundred thousand clones appear in this sample, 14% of them only once. Less than 0.02% of the sample belongs to the ten largest clones. Their antigens remain unidentified. The sequenced sample consisted of naive CD4+ T cells from blood. According to the study, the label for this sample's cell subset or site signals: true naive CD4+ T cells. All receptors come from a man aged 30-40 years with type 1 diabetes.

Only a few counts were recorded for this clone. The V call is TRBV6-5, the J call TRBJ2-6, with D uncertain. Germline assignment: CDR1 MNHEY and CDR2 SVGAGI. This CDR3 contains 13 residues. V lost 6 bases and J 1 base, leaving 4 bases between the germline ends. The CDR3 nucleotides read TGTGCCAGCAGAGCATCTGGGGCCAACGTCCTGACTTTC. Translating gives CASRASGANVLTF.

This clone was found a few times. The chain recombines TRBV19 with TRBJ2-1, with 7 bases identical to TRBD2. The CDR3 has 17 amino acids. Germline lookup yields CDR1 LNHDA and CDR2 SQIVND (reference sequence). The trim removed 1 base at V and 10 bases at J, leaving 16 bases unmatched. The CDR3 reads CASSIALGLAAGREQFF. CDR3 DNA sequence: TGTGCCAGTAGTATAGCGTTGGGGCTAGCGGCCGGCAGAGAGCAGTTCTTC.

In its sample, this clone was seen a few times. The chain joins TRBV28 to TRBJ2-7; 7 nucleotides line up with TRBD1. The CDR3 loop spans 14 amino acids. CDR1 is MDHEN and CDR2 is SYDVKM in the germline V gene. The J segment lost 5 bases and the V segment lost 4 bases, leaving 8 bases of the junction unmatched. This CDR3 reads CASSSPTGLHEQYF. The DNA for the CDR3 is TGTGCCAGCAGTTCCCCGACAGGGCTCCACGAGCAGTACTTC.

This chain links TRBV29-1 with TRBJ1-1, with D hard to call. CDR3 size: 13 residues. The V end was cut by 6 bases, the J end by 3 bases, with 14 bases between. From germline, CDR1 is SQVTM and CDR2 ANQGSEA. The CDR3 loop reads CSVQREPYTEAFF. In DNA, the CDR3 is TGCAGCGTCCAACGGGAGCCCTACACTGAAGCTTTCTTT.

Only a few counts were recorded for this clone. The V gene is TRBV14, the J gene TRBJ1-1, with D possibly TRBD1 on 6 matching bases. Trimming stripped 3 bases from V and 1 base from J, with 15 bases between. CDR3 length equals 16 residues. Germline V lookup: CDR1 SGHDN, CDR2 FVKESK. CDR3 DNA sequence: TGTGCCAGCAGCCACCCAGGGGCAGGGCCGAACACTGAAGCTTTCTTT. Its translation is CASSHPGAGPNTEAFF.

This chain connects TRBV7-9 to TRBJ2-1; the match to TRBD2 covers 9 bases. Trimming removed 7 bases from V and 2 bases from J; junction bases left unmatched: 6. Germline V lookup: CDR1 SEHNR, CDR2 FQNEAQ (reference sequence). The CDR3 totals 15 residues. CDR3 in amino acids: CASTKAGGTYNEQFF. CDR3 coding DNA: TGTGCCAGCACCAAAGCGGGGGGAACCTACAATGAGCAGTTCTTC.

The genes are TRBV6-5 and TRBJ2-7; D unresolved. CDR1 and CDR2 from the germline V gene are MNHEY and SVGAGI. V was shortened by 6 bases and J by 7 bases, with 13 bases between the two germline ends. This CDR3 has 12 residues. The chain's CDR3 is CASSLHSREQYF. DNA for the CDR3: TGTGCCAGCAGCCTCCATAGTCGAGAGCAGTACTTC.